A single sample gave rise to the 17 T cell receptor beta chains below, sequenced in a study of monozygotic twins with inflammatory bowel disease. One entry per CDR3 protein, without DNA, is what TCRdb gives after re-calling the 5' RACE reads. Its clone listing holds approximately 160,000 distinct CDR3 sequences. Material: blood. The origin of the receptors is a human donor with ulcerative colitis or Crohn's disease, or a healthy co-twin of an affected twin (not recorded which).

This rearrangement joins TRBV3-1 to TRBJ2-7. The CDR3 runs 15 residues. The germline V gene has CDR1 LGHDT and CDR2 YNNKEL (reference sequence). CDR3 region: CASSQDGGSSYEQYF.

The rearrangement links TRBV29-1 to TRBJ1-1; the D call from TCRdb, TRBD1, cannot be confirmed without DNA. Germline V CDR1 and CDR2: SQVTM, ANQGSEA. CDR3 size: 14 residues. CDR3 in amino acids: CSVASGQRNTEAFF.

V usage is TRBV5-1 and J usage is TRBJ2-7; the D call of TRBD1 rests on TCRdb alone, since no DNA is present to check it. The CDR3 length is 12 residues. Germline CDR1 reads SGHRS; CDR2 reads YFSETQ. The chain's CDR3 is CASSRDTYEQYF.

The chain joins TRBV30 to TRBJ1-1; TCRdb outputs TRBD1, but without DNA this stays unchecked. Germline V gene data show CDR1 as GTSNPN and CDR2 as SVGIG (reference sequence). The CDR3 loop spans 13 amino acids. The CDR3 protein is CAWSGGARTEAFF.

The chain has TRBV6-5 and TRBJ1-3; TCRdb proposes TRBD1, but this gene call is untestable without DNA. CDR1 is MNHEY, CDR2 SVGAGI, per germline. The CDR3 covers 17 residues. Here the CDR3 reads CASSYSGGFSSGNTIYF.

V gene TRBV7-2 combines with J gene TRBJ2-7; the D call from TCRdb, TRBD2, cannot be confirmed without DNA. The CDR3 has 15 amino acids. Germline CDR1 and CDR2: SGHTA and FQGNSA. CDR3 in amino acids: CASSLIGPQIYEQYF.

This CDR3 is CSARPQRGTQAFF. The rearrangement joins TRBV20-1 to TRBJ1-1. Germline lookup yields CDR1 DFQATT and CDR2 SNEGSKA (reference sequence). The CDR3 totals 13 residues.

The rearrangement uses TRBV6-2 or TRBV6-3 and TRBJ1-5; TCRdb proposes TRBD1, but this gene call is untestable without DNA. Per the germline V gene, CDR1 is MNHEY and CDR2 is SVGEGT. CDR3 size: 15 residues. CDR3 in amino acids: CASSDPTGNNQPQHF.

The rearrangement uses TRBV29-1 and TRBJ1-2; as DNA is missing, the TRBD1 call by TCRdb cannot be tested. Germline-derived CDR1 and CDR2 are SQVTM and ANQGSEA. The CDR3 covers 17 residues. The CDR3: CSVEVSGRGTGDYGYTF.

The chain recombines TRBV20-1 with TRBJ1-2. The CDR3 is 12 residues long. Germline V gene sequence: CDR1 DFQATT, CDR2 SNEGSKA (reference sequence). The CDR3 loop reads CSASRPQYGYTF.

The rearrangement links TRBV27 to TRBJ2-7; the D gene TCRdb calls, TRBD2, cannot be checked with no DNA. The CDR3 covers 15 residues. CDR1 is MNHEY, CDR2 SMNVEV, per germline (reference sequence). This CDR3 is CASSLSRVGSYEQYF.

The V call is TRBV19, the J call TRBJ2-5; the TCRdb D gene call, TRBD1, has no DNA to confirm it. The CDR3 has 15 amino acids. Germline V gives CDR1 LNHDA, CDR2 SQIVND (reference sequence). The CDR3: CASSIEGQAGETQYF. The full variable domain, rest sourced from reference TRBV19 and TRBJ2-5, is DGGITQSPKYLFRKEGQNVTLSCEQNLNHDAMYWYRQDPGQGLRLIYYSQIVNDFQKGDIAEGYSVSREKKESFPLTVTSAQKNPTAFYLCASSIEGQAGETQYFGPGTRLLVL.

This sequence joins TRBV6-4 and TRBJ1-6; TCRdb indicates TRBD1, and absent DNA this call remains unverified. Germline lookup yields CDR1 MRHNA and CDR2 SNTAGT. The CDR3 is made up of 19 amino acids. The CDR3 region is CASMRAGARGSSYNSPLHF.

The chain employs TRBV5-1 and TRBJ2-2; TCRdb designates TRBD1, a call that cannot be tested without DNA. Germline CDR1 and CDR2: SGHRS and YFSETQ. The CDR3 sequence is 15 residues long. The CDR3 sequence: CASSPGQGYTGELFF.

CDR3 sequence: CASSPGTVATQYF. The chain has TRBV7-9 and TRBJ2-5; TCRdb's D call, TRBD1, is unchecked because there is no DNA. Germline CDR1 SEHNR, CDR2 FQNEAQ (reference sequence). The CDR3 runs to 13 residues.

J is TRBJ2-2 and V is TRBV5-1; TCRdb calls TRBD2, which cannot be checked without DNA. This CDR3 region has 15 residues. The germline gives CDR1 SGHRS, CDR2 YFSETQ. The CDR3 loop reads CASSFGGRNTGELFF.

The chain is built from TRBV11-2 and TRBJ2-4; the D call from TCRdb, TRBD1, cannot be confirmed without DNA. Germline V gives CDR1 SGHAT, CDR2 FQNNGV. The CDR3 loop spans 14 amino acids. CDR3 region: CASSFPWGQNIQYF.